The clone carrying this T cell receptor (beta chain) was found once. Its antigen is not known. This specimen includes other DNA sequences encoding the same CDR3. The material for each subset, its genomic DNA, was split evenly across several immunoSEQ plates. The protocol was immunoSEQ multiplex PCR, while the TCRdb copy is restricted to in-frame clones and leaves out a portion. There are approximately 2.4 million clones in the sample; about 94% occur only once, and roughly 0.13% lies in the top ten. Germline CDR1 and CDR2: MDHEN and SYDVKM. The CDR3 spans 14 residues. V was clipped by 3 bases and J by 4 bases, with 12 bases between them. This sample is drawn from a study of shared clonotypes between healthy human individuals. Study results and caveats: Approximately 5.1% was the fraction of naive CD4 clonotypes found shared across a handful of donors. Generation probabilities of non-shared clonotypes were lower (relative to those shared by all four donors).

The receptor comes from a man aged 18 to 35 in good health. Sample: naive CD4+ T cells sorted from blood. As for subset: CD45RA+ positively selected. The gene calls are TRBV28 and TRBJ1-2; maybe TRBD1 (6 bases). The CDR3 DNA sequence: TGTGCCAGCAGTTTGTCGGGGGGCGCCTATGGCTACACCTTC. Amino acids: CASSLSGGAYGYTF.